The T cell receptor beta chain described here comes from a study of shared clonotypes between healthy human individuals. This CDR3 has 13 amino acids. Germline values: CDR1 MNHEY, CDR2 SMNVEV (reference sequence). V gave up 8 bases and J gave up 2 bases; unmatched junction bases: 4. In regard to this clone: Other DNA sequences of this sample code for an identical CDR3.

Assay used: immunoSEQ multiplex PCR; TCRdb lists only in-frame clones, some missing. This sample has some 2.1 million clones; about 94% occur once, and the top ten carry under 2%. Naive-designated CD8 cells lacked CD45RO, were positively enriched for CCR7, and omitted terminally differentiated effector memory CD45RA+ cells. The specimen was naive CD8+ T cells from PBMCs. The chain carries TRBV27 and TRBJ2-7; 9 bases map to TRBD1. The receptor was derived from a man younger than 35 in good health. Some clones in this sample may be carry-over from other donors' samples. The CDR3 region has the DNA TGTGCCAGCGGACAGGGGTCTACCTACGAGCAGTACTTC. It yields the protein CASGQGSTYEQYF.